The 8 T cell receptor beta chains below come from one sample, sequenced in a study of beta chain bispecific antibodies for T cell cancers (dated by TCRdb to 2020 to 2022). General conclusions and limits of the study: Every sequenced sample was a mix of normal T cells and leukemia cell line cells, and most of the targeted TRBV signal originated from the leukemia cells instead of the normal T cells. Relative to anti-CD19, anti-TRBV12 exposure cut the share of total TRBV signal from TRBV12-3 by 98.9%, while TRBV12-4 dropped by less than 40%, which was not significant.

The library relied on 5' RACE. Sequenced using an Illumina MiSeq. TCRdb's own reprocessing of the public reads used fastp at Q25 and MiXCR and kept productive beta chains. Each entry is one CDR3 protein sequence, shown with its most common DNA and genes. The sample includes tens of thousands of distinct CDR3 sequences, with just over 2% observed a single time. Under 5.5% of the sample comes from the top ten. Which antigens these TCRs recognize remains unknown. Interpreted using the paper, the treatment or condition label stands for: alpha-V12: anti-TRBV12 scFv linked to anti-CD3 scFv. For 2 to 3 days, T cells were expanded from blood mononuclear cells using either the anti-CD3 antibody OKT3 or CD3/CD28 Dynabeads. The starting material was healthy donor T cells cultured with leukemia cells, obtained from a culture containing a bispecific antibody targeting TCR Vbeta12. These receptors originate from a human donor in good health. Some clones in this sample may be carry-over from other donors' samples.

This clonotype was observed many times. The genes are TRBV5-1 and TRBJ1-2; D remains ambiguous. This CDR3 has 13 residues. CDR1 SGHRS and CDR2 YFSETQ come from the germline V gene. V lost 4 bases and J 4 bases, leaving 11 bases between the germline ends. The CDR3 loop is CASSPGSIYGYTF. For the CDR3, the DNA is TGCGCCAGCAGCCCAGGCAGCATCTATGGCTACACCTTC.

This clonotype was seen many times. The V and J genes are TRBV15 and TRBJ2-1; no clear D gene. Trimming left V 4 bases short and J 0 bases short, with 7 bases between. Germline assignment: CDR1 LNHNV and CDR2 YYDKDF (reference sequence). The CDR3 length is 14 residues. CDR3 nucleotides: TGTGCCACCAGCAAGAGGAGCTCCTACAATGAGCAGTTCTTC. It translates to CATSKRSSYNEQFF.

This clonotype was counted many times. One end of the junction fails to match germline, which may point to a read error. The rearrangement joins TRBV25-1 to TRBJ1-5; D unclear. This CDR3 comprises 13 residues. Germline-derived CDR1 and CDR2 are MGHDK and SYGVNS. The CDR3 loop reads CMEADTINQPQHF. CDR3 nucleotide sequence: TGCATGGAGGCAGACACAATCAATCAGCCCCAGCATTTT. The full variable domain, in which reference TRBV25-1 and TRBJ1-5 provide the parts outside the CDR3, is EADIYQTPRYLVIGTGKKITLECSQTMGHDKMYWYQQDPGMELHLIHYSYGVNSTEKGDLSSESTVSRIRTEHFPLTLESARPSHTSQYLCMEADTINQPQHFGDGTRLSIL.

This clonotype has a count of ten or more. The V and J genes are TRBV4-1 and TRBJ2-1; D is undetermined. Germline CDR1 is MGHRA and CDR2 is YSYEKL. This CDR3 region has 13 residues. Trimming cost V 4 bases and J 9 bases, with 13 bases left between them. This CDR3 reads CASSLSFGSEQFF. The CDR3 DNA reads TGCGCCAGCAGCCTATCGTTTGGAAGTGAGCAGTTCTTC.

The chain employs TRBV25-1 and TRBJ2-2; D is perhaps TRBD1 (6 bases). Looked up from germline, CDR1 is MGHDK and CDR2 is SYGVNS. The CDR3 runs to 15 residues. Between the trimmed V and J ends, which lost 3 bases and 1 base, there was a span of 9 bases. In nucleotides, the CDR3 is TGTGCCAGCAGTGACCAGGGGTGGAACACCGGGGAGCTGTTTTTT. Translating gives CASSDQGWNTGELFF.

This clonotype was detected ten times or more. The rearrangement links TRBV5-1 to TRBJ2-5; maybe TRBD1 (5 bases). V was trimmed by 1 base and J by 4 bases, leaving 14 bases between them. The CDR3 is 15 residues long. CDR1 and CDR2 from the germline V gene are SGHRS and YFSETQ. The CDR3 DNA sequence: TGCGCCAGCAGCTTGAATGGGGCCCTGGTAGAGACCCAGTACTTC. Translated, it gives CASSLNGALVETQYF.

At least ten counts were recorded for this clonotype. The rearrangement joins TRBV30 to TRBJ2-3, with 8 bases lining up with TRBD2. This CDR3 is 14 amino acids long. J lost 0 bases, V lost 4 bases, and 3 bases had no gene match. Germline lookup yields CDR1 GTSNPN and CDR2 SVGIG (reference sequence). CDR3 sequence (DNA): TGTGCCTGGACGGGCGGGGGGAGCACAGATACGCAGTATTTT. This codes for CAWTGGGSTDTQYF.

There are many counts of this clonotype. V gene TRBV12-3 or TRBV12-4 combines with J gene TRBJ2-7; TRBD1 matches at 9 bases. The junction had 12 bases not matched to a gene; V was cut back by 6 bases and J by 6 bases. The CDR3 runs 15 residues. The CDR3 nucleotides read TGTGCCAGCAGCCCGCCCGGGACAGGGTTTGTCGAGCAGTACTTC. Protein: CASSPPGTGFVEQYF.